The next 2 T cell receptor beta chains were all read from a single sample in a study of regulatory T cells in long-lasting Graves disease. With iRepertoire HTBI primers and Arm-PCR of CDR3 regions, TCR beta libraries were built. TCRdb re-called the multiplex PCR reads with MiXCR, one entry per CDR3 protein. The data hold about 420,000 distinct CDR3 sequences, with roughly a quarter observed a single time. This sample's time point: persistent/refractory GD, antithyroid drugs over 5 years with positive TRAb. TCR sequences were obtained from RNA taken from PBMCs. The specimen was peripheral blood mononuclear cells (PBMCs), collected when the disease was refractory, from a patient treated with antithyroid drugs. The origin of the receptors is a female donor with Graves disease.

As regards this clonotype: The junction differs from germline at one of its ends, possibly a read error. The chain links TRBV7-8 to TRBJ1-1; no reliable D call. Germline assignment: CDR1 SGHVS and CDR2 FQNEAQ. The CDR3 consists of 14 residues. The CDR3 DNA sequence: TGCGCCAGCAGCCCCAGTGCCCTGGGGACTGAAGCTTTCTTT. Translated, it gives CASSPSALGTEAFF.

The chain joins TRBV7-2 to TRBJ2-1; 10 nucleotides align to TRBD2. V shed 1 base, J shed 6 bases, and the junction held 18 bases outside the gene matches. The CDR3 totals 20 residues. Germline CDR1 is SGHTA and CDR2 is FQGNSA. CDR3 loop: CASSLDSPSGSFKAANEQFF. The DNA of the CDR3 is TGTGCCAGCAGCTTAGATTCGCCTAGCGGGAGTTTCAAGGCGGCCAATGAGCAGTTCTTC.